This TCR beta chain was obtained from a study of blood T cell repertoires in COVID-19 (dated by TCRdb to about 2020). Concerning the study at large: Samples covering the acute and convalescent phases of COVID-19 were provided by collaborators in the United States, Italy and Spain. The material from the prospective study consisted of cDNA or gDNA derived from T cells, B-cell-depleted T cells, or PBMCs. Deeply sampled blood TCRbeta repertoires from subjects exposed to, actively infected with, or recovered from COVID-19 were included in the dataset. The repertoires were released in a freely available public database meant as a resource for research on the immune response to SARS-CoV-2. Samples were obtained from the ongoing ImmuneRACE study (first 160 participants) and from about 1,300 subjects provided by 6 global collaborators. Sample metadata almost always included a de-identified subject ID, COVID-19 status, age in years and sex. Where available, HLA class I and class II types were taken from metadata supplied by the sample provider and were not determined by assay-based typing.

Participants in the prospective study were enrolled through a virtual design, were aged about 18 to 90 years, and lived in roughly 26 United States geographic areas. In the prospective study, participants were assigned to cohorts based on the clinical history participants reported in a screening survey and a study questionnaire. A participant counted as exposed if, within 2 weeks of entering the study, that participant had been in contact with someone who had a PCR-confirmed or clinician-diagnosed COVID-19 case. In the prospective study, whole blood, serum and a nasopharyngeal or oropharyngeal swab were collected from each participant by mobile phlebotomists. Over an approximately two-month period, participants in the prospective study had the option of providing additional blood draws and questionnaires. Before DNA extraction, blood samples from the prospective study were shipped at room temperature or frozen.

TCRbeta CDR3 regions were amplified from genomic DNA using the immunoSEQ Assay, a bias-controlled multiplex PCR. In the paper's pipeline: The number of nucleated cells in each sample was estimated from the amplification of reference gene primers within the assay. To quantify the absolute abundance of each unique TCRbeta CDR3 rearrangement, sequence reads were collapsed and filtered. For each sample, productive Simpson clonality was calculated as the square root of Simpson's diversity index across productive rearrangements. The immuneACCESS repertoire file appears here via TCRdb, limited to in-frame rearrangements. These files lack a portion of the clones; in checked studies, under half of the deficit traces to unresolved V genes, and the cause of the others is not known. V and J calls plus clone size are reproduced from that table; the DNA served to infer D and trimming. This sample lists 300,000 to 350,000 clones; 88% were detected once. Of the sample, just over 1% falls within the top ten clones.

Inclusive of the bounding cysteine and phenylalanine, the CDR3 is 14 residues long. Just CDR3 DNA is preserved here, 42 bases in frame from base 1. The junction shows trimming of 6 bases on V and 0 bases on J, and the gene matches do not reach 4 bases of it. CDR1 and CDR2 were assigned from the germline V gene as MDHEN and SYDVKM. What the study reported, not specific to this receptor: The quantity of clinical and demographic metadata differed by source and by participant and was supplied without curation.

Of note for this clone: It lacks a known antigen. Per-nucleotide qualities are absent, and no much larger clonotype sits a single base away.

The clonotype comes from a woman in her 30s who had been exposed to COVID-19. The material sequenced was PBMCs or T cells enriched from blood (not recorded which). Here the chain combines TRBV28 and TRBJ2-7; TRBD2 fits 8 bases in the junction. This receptor has the CDR3 CASSWSGGSYEQYF. The nucleotide sequence is TGTGCCAGCAGCTGGAGCGGGGGCTCCTACGAGCAGTACTTC.